A single sample gave rise to the 13 T cell receptor beta chains below, sequenced in a study of T cell clonotyping in hematopoietic cell transplantation. Time point here: recipient sample about 28 days before transplant, after cytoreduction. Clones were read by immunoSEQ multiplex PCR, and TCRdb kept only the in-frame ones, dropping some. This sample carries about 11,000 clones, more than 90% of them seen once, and the ten largest clones take about 13%. This material consisted of peripheral blood mononuclear cells, taken before stem cell transplant. Receptor source: a woman between 40 and 55 years old with acute myeloid leukemia. Some clones in this sample may be carry-over from other donors' samples.

The chain is built from TRBV4-3 and TRBJ2-2; TRBD2 matches at 8 bases. This CDR3 has 17 amino acids. Looked up from germline, CDR1 is LGHNA and CDR2 is YSLEER. J was trimmed by 5 bases and V by 2 bases; bases with no gene match: 10. The CDR3 DNA is TGCGCCAGCAGCCAATCCCGACTAGCGCAAGAAACCGGGGAGCTGTTTTTT. It translates to CASSQSRLAQETGELFF.

The chain recombines TRBV30 with TRBJ1-5, with a possible D match to TRBD1 (5 bases). Trimming removed 2 bases from V and 6 bases from J, with 11 bases in between. Germline V CDR1 and CDR2: GTSNPN, SVGIG (reference sequence). CDR3 size: 13 residues. CDR3 sequence reads: CAWSKEGSQPQHF. DNA for the CDR3: TGTGCCTGGAGTAAGGAGGGGAGTCAGCCCCAGCATTTT.

This chain links TRBV30 with TRBJ1-2; D is unclear. Deletions cut 3 bases from V and 5 bases from J, with 4 bases between. CDR3 length: 10 amino acids. Germline V lookup: CDR1 GTSNPN, CDR2 SVGIG (reference sequence). CDR3 sequence reads: CAWRKYGYTF. The CDR3 DNA follows: TGTGCCTGGAGAAAATATGGCTACACCTTC.

This clone was seen a few times. The rearrangement joins TRBV9 to TRBJ2-1, with 8 nucleotides matching TRBD2. The junction had 11 bases not matched to a gene; V was cut back by 3 bases and J by 9 bases. This CDR3 is built from 15 residues. Per germline, CDR1 SGDLS and CDR2 YYNGEE. The CDR3 loop is CASSGASGSGGEQFF. DNA of the CDR3: TGTGCCAGCAGCGGGGCCAGCGGGAGCGGAGGTGAGCAGTTCTTC.

The rearrangement uses TRBV13 and TRBJ2-1, with 7 nucleotides matching TRBD1. Germline CDR1 reads PRHDT; CDR2 reads FYEKMQ (reference sequence). The junction had 8 bases not matched to a gene; V was cut back by 5 bases and J by 4 bases. The CDR3 runs to 15 residues. CDR3 nucleotide sequence: TGTGCCAGCAGCAACCTACAGGGGTGGTACAATGAGCAGTTCTTC. Amino acid sequence: CASSNLQGWYNEQFF.

The sample holds one count of this clone. This chain joins TRBV30 and TRBJ1-3; 8 bases align to TRBD1. In germline, CDR1 is GTSNPN, CDR2 SVGIG (reference sequence). The CDR3 runs to 18 residues. The V gene end was trimmed by 3 bases and the J gene end by 0 bases; junction bases not matched to a gene: 13. The CDR3 coding sequence is TGTGCCTGGAGCGAATGGGGGACAGGTCCTCTCTCTGGAAACACCATATATTTT. Amino acid sequence: CAWSEWGTGPLSGNTIYF.

The chain is built from TRBV7-8 and TRBJ1-5; 7 bases align to TRBD1. The V and J ends lost 1 base and 3 bases, in that order; junction bases with no gene match: 3. Germline V gives CDR1 SGHVS, CDR2 FQNEAQ. The CDR3 is made up of 15 amino acids. Here the CDR3 reads CASSLVGQANQPQHF. The CDR3 DNA reads as TGTGCCAGCAGCTTAGTTGGACAGGCCAATCAGCCCCAGCATTTT.

By frequency in the sample, this clone is large (0.1 to 1%). The V call is TRBV20-1, the J call TRBJ1-1; no clear D gene. This CDR3 has 11 residues. Germline CDR1 and CDR2: DFQATT and SNEGSKA (reference sequence). Deletions cut 5 bases from V and 4 bases from J, with 8 bases between. The CDR3 nucleotides are TGCAGTGCTCCAAAGGGCACTGAAGCTTTCTTT. This encodes CSAPKGTEAFF.

Concerning this clone itself: Other DNA variants within this sample encode the same CDR3. The V and J genes are TRBV9 and TRBJ2-7, with TRBD2 matching 10 bases. With 0 bases clipped from V and 4 bases from J, the junction kept 1 base outside the gene matches. This CDR3 spans 14 amino acids. Per germline, CDR1 SGDLS and CDR2 YYNGEE. The chain's CDR3 is CASSVALAGYEQYF. For the CDR3, the DNA is TGTGCCAGCAGCGTAGCACTAGCGGGGTACGAGCAGTACTTC.

The chain joins TRBV10-3 to TRBJ2-7, with a weak D call TRBD2 (5 bases). V lost 4 bases and J lost 1, with 11 bases in between. CDR3 length: 14 amino acids. In germline, CDR1 is ENHRY, CDR2 SYGVKD. In DNA, the CDR3 is TGTGCCATCAGTGGGGAGACGGGTTCCTACGAGCAGTACTTC. Residues: CAISGETGSYEQYF.

The gene calls are TRBV30 and TRBJ2-7; maybe TRBD1 (5 bases). Germline loops: CDR1 GTSNPN, CDR2 SVGIG (reference sequence). The CDR3 runs 10 residues. Trimming removed 8 bases at V and 4 bases at J, with 9 bases between. The CDR3 sequence: CAAQGYEQYF. Written as DNA, the CDR3 is TGTGCCGCCCAGGGATACGAGCAGTACTTC. Combining the CDR3 with reference TRBV30 and TRBJ2-7 gives the whole variable domain SQTIHQWPATLVQPVGSPLSLECTVEGTSNPNLYWYRQAAGRGLQLLFYSVGIGQISSEVPQNLSASRPQDRQFILSSKKLLLSDSGFYLCAAQGYEQYFGPGTRLTVT.

The chain is built from TRBV11-2 and TRBJ2-7; 9 bases align to TRBD2. Germline CDR1 and CDR2: SGHAT and FQNNGV. With 5 bases clipped from V and 3 bases from J, the junction kept 14 bases outside the gene matches. The CDR3 length is 17 residues. The CDR3 DNA follows: TGTGCCAGCAGCCCCCGGCTAGCGGGACTGGTCTACTACGAGCAGTACTTC. This gives the protein CASSPRLAGLVYYEQYF.

V and J are TRBV11-2 and TRBJ2-1; D unresolved. Germline values: CDR1 SGHAT, CDR2 FQNNGV. V lost 2 bases to trimming and J lost 9 bases, with 14 bases between them. There are 14 residues in the CDR3. The CDR3 is CASSLRSSPVEQFF. The CDR3 coding sequence is TGTGCCAGCAGCTTAAGGAGCAGCCCGGTTGAGCAGTTCTTC.